This TCR beta chain was identified during a study of spatial heterogeneity in lung cancer. Sample time point: sample taken at primary tumor resection. Tumor, nontumor lung or frozen PBMC supplied whole RNA that was sequenced unsorted. Germline CDR1 is DFQATT and CDR2 is SNEGSKA (reference sequence). The CDR3 extends over 14 amino acids. V lost 1 base and J 2 bases, leaving 6 bases between the germline ends. In TCRdb, the 5' RACE reads were re-called with MiXCR into one record per CDR3 protein. The repertoire includes over 10,000 distinct CDR3 sequences, over 4.5% of them detected once, and around 33% sits in the top ten. Notes on the study in general: Intratumoral expanded alpha and beta TCR counts were found to track tumor mutation counts.

This clonotype was seen many times. Its antigen is still unknown. The V and J genes are TRBV20-1 and TRBJ1-6; D is unclear. This specimen was lung tumor tissue, taken at surgery. The sequence was collected from a male donor with early-stage non-small cell lung cancer. CDR3 nucleotides: TGCAGTGCTAGAGCAGGTCCCTATAATTCACCCCTCCACTTT. Its protein product is CSARAGPYNSPLHF.